This T cell receptor (beta chain) was identified in a study of cytotoxic CD8 clonotypes in ibrutinib-treated CLL. Study-wide results and caveats: Clonality showed a rise at ibrutinib response that reversed toward baseline at progression.

Here immunoSEQ multiplex PCR was the method, and the copy in TCRdb shows in-frame clones only, minus some. The sample comprises about 50,000 clones, around 52% of which are singletons, and around a quarter rests with the top ten. A word on this clone: Its matching antigen is unknown.

J was trimmed by 4 bases and V by 0 bases; bases with no gene match: 6. The germline V gene has CDR1 SGHDT and CDR2 YYEEEE. This CDR3 has 15 residues. This clonotype was obtained from a human donor with chronic lymphocytic leukemia. Specimen: PBMCs, collected after 24 months of ibrutinib treatment. The chain combines TRBV5-6 with TRBJ1-2, with 7 bases aligning to TRBD1. DNA for the CDR3: TGTGCCAGCAGCTTGGTACAGGGGAGGGGCTATGGCTACACCTTC. Its translation is CASSLVQGRGYGYTF. Based on the CDR3 plus reference TRBV5-6 and TRBJ1-2, the full variable domain is DAGVTQSPTHLIKTRGQQVTLRCSPKSGHDTVSWYQQALGQGPQFIFQYYEEEERQRGNFPDRFSGHQFPNYSSELNVNALLLGDSALYLCASSLVQGRGYGYTFGSGTRLTVV.